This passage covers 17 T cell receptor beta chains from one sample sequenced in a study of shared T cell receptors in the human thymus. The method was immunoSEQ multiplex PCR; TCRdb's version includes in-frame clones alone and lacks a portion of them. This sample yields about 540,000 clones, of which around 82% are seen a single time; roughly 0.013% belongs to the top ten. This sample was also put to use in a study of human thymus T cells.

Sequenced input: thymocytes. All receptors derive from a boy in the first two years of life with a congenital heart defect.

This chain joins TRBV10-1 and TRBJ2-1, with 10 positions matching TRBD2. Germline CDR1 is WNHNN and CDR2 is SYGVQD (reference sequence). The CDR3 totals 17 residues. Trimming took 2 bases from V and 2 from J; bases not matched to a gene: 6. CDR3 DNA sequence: TGCGCCAGCAGTGAGGGCCCTAGCGGGAGCACCTACAATGAGCAGTTCTTC. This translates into CASSEGPSGSTYNEQFF.

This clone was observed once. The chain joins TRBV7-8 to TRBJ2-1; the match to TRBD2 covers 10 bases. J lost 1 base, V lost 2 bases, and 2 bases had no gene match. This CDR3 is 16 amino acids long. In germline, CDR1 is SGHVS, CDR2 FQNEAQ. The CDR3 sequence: CASSLLAGGSYNEQFF. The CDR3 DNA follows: TGTGCCAGCAGCTTATTAGCGGGAGGTTCCTACAATGAGCAGTTCTTC.

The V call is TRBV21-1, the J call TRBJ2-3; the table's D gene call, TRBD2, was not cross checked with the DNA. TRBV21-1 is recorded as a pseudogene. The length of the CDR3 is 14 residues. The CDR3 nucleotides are TGTGCCAGCAGCCCGCGCGGGGGCACAGATACGCAGTATTTT. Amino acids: CASSPRGGTDTQYF.

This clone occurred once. CDR3 region: CASSDPTEPADTQYF. Written as DNA, the CDR3 is TGTGCCAGCAGTGATCCCACAGAACCCGCAGATACGCAGTATTTT. The rearrangement links TRBV2 to TRBJ2-3; D call uncertain. Germline V CDR1 and CDR2: SNHLY, FYNNEI. The ends were cut back, 3 bases at V and 4 bases at J, with 14 bases in the middle. This CDR3 spans 15 amino acids.

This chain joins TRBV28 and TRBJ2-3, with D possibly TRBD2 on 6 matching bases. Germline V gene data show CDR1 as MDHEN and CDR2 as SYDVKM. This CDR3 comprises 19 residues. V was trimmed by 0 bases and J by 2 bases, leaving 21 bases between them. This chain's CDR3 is CASSLCKSGTGGHTDTQYF. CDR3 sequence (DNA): TGTGCCAGCAGTTTATGCAAGAGTGGGACTGGTGGGCACACAGATACGCAGTATTTT.

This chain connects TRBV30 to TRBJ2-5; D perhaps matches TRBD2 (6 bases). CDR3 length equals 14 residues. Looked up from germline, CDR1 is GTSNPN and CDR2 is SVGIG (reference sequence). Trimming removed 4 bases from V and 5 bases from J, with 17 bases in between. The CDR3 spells CAWTLARGWETQYF. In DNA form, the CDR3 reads TGTGCCTGGACCCTAGCGCGCGGATGGGAGACCCAGTACTTC.

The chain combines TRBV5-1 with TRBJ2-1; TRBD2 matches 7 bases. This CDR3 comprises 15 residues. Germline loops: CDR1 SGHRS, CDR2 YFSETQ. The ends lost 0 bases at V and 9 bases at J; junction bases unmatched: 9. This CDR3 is CASSLGASGGSEQFF. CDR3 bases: TGCGCCAGCAGCTTGGGGGCTAGCGGAGGTAGTGAGCAGTTCTTC. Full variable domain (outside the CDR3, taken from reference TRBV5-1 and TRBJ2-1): KAGVTQTPRYLIKTRGQQVTLSCSPISGHRSVSWYQQTPGQGLQFLFEYFSETQRNKGNFPGRFSGRQFSNSRSEMNVSTLELGDSALYLCASSLGASGGSEQFFGPGTRLTVL.

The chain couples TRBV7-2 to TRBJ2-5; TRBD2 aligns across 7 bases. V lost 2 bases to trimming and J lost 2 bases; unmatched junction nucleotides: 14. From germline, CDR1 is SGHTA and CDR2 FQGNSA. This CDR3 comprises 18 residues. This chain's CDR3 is CASSLRTGAGPLQETQYF. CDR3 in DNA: TGTGCCAGCAGCTTAAGAACGGGAGCGGGACCTTTGCAAGAGACCCAGTACTTC. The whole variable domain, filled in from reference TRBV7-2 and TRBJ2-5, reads GAGVSQSPSNKVTEKGKDVELRCDPISGHTALYWYRQSLGQGLEFLIYFQGNSAPDKSGLPSDRFSAERTGGSVSTLTIQRTQQEDSAVYLCASSLRTGAGPLQETQYFGPGTRLLVL.

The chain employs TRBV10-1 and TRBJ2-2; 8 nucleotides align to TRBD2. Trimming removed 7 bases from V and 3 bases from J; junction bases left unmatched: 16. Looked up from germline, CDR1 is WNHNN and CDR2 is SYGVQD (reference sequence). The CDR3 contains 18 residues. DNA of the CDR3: TGCGCCAGCATAGGGGAGCGGGAGATTAACCGGGACACCGGGGAGCTGTTTTTT. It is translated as CASIGEREINRDTGELFF.

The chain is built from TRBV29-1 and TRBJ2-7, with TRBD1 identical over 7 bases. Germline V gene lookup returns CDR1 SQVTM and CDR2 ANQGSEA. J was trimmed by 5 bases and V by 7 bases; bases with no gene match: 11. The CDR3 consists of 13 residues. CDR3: CSAIPQGEDEQYF. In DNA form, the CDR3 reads TGCAGCGCCATACCCCAGGGGGAAGACGAGCAGTACTTC.

The chain's CDR3 is CASSLLLRQGKNEQFF. The CDR3 DNA reads as TGTGCCAGCAGTTTATTACTCCGACAGGGTAAGAATGAGCAGTTCTTC. V and J are TRBV27 and TRBJ2-1; 7 nucleotides agree with TRBD1. The CDR3 consists of 16 residues. V dropped 1 base and J dropped 7; count of bases not matched to a gene: 10. Germline V lookup: CDR1 MNHEY, CDR2 SMNVEV (reference sequence).

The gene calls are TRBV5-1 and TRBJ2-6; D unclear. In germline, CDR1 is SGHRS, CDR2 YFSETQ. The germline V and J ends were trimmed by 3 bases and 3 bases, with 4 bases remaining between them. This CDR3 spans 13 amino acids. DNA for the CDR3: TGCGCCAGCAGCTCCAATGGGGCCAACGTCCTGACTTTC. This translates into CASSSNGANVLTF.

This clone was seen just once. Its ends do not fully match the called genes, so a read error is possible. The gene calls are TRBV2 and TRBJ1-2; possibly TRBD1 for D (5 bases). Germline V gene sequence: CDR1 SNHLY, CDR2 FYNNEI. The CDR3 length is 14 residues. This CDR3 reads CASSVCRQGYRYTF. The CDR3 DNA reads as TGTGCCAGCAGTGTTTGTAGGCAGGGCTATCGCTACACCTTC.

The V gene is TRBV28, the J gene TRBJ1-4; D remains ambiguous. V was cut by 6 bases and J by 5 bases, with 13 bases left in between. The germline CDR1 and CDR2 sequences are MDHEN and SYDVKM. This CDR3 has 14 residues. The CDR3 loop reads CASSEPGVNEKLFF. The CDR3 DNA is TGTGCCAGCAGCGAACCAGGTGTGAATGAAAAACTGTTTTTT. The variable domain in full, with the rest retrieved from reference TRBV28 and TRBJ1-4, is DVKVTQSSRYLVKRTGEKVFLECVQDMDHENMFWYRQDPGLGLRLIYFSYDVKMKEKGDIPEGYSVSREKKERFSLILESASTNQTSMYLCASSEPGVNEKLFFGSGTQLSVL.

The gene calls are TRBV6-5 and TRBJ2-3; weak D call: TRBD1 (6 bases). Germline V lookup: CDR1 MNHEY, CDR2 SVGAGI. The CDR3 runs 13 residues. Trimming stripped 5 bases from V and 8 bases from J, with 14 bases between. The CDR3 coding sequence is TGTGCCAGCAGTGGATCCGGGACACCTACGCAGTATTTT. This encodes CASSGSGTPTQYF.

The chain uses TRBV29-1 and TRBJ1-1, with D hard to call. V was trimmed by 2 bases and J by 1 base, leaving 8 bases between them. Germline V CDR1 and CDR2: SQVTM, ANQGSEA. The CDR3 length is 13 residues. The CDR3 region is CSVESHPNTEAFF. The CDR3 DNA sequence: TGCAGCGTTGAATCCCATCCGAACACTGAAGCTTTCTTT.

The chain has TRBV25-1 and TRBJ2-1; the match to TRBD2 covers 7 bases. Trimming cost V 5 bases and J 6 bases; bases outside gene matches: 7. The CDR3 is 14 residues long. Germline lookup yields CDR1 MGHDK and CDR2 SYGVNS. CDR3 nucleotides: TGTGCCAGCAGTCCGGGACTAACTTCCAATGAGCAGTTCTTC. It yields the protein CASSPGLTSNEQFF.